One T cell receptor (beta chain) is described in this entry. The data were taken from a study of blood T cell repertoires in COVID-19. The V gene's germline CDR1 is SNHLY and CDR2 FYNNEI. V lost 7 bases and J 7 bases, leaving 13 bases between the germline ends. The CDR3 length is 12 residues. Source study methods: Estimates of nucleated cell counts were drawn from the amplification of reference gene primers. The table came from immunoSEQ multiplex PCR; TCRdb's copy has only in-frame clones and leaves some out. That table is the source of V, J and clone size, and D and trimming were worked out from the DNA. The table shows under 250,000 clones, with 87% occurring only once. Participants, 18 to 89 years old, spanned about two dozen US areas. Participants were placed into cohorts based on the clinical history they reported. Cohort 3 recovered donors had two negative PCRs, clearance, or symptom resolution.

This sequence joins TRBV2 and TRBJ1-1; D is unclear. The specimen was PBMCs or T cells enriched from blood (not recorded which). The TCR was taken from a man aged 25 to 40 who had recovered from COVID-19. This CDR3 reads CASTTSRLEAFF. CDR3 in DNA: TGTGCCAGCACCACCTCGCGGCTTGAAGCTTTCTTT.